One sample yielded the 7 T cell receptor beta chains listed below, sequenced in a study of T cells in Graves' hyperthyroidism and ophthalmopathy. The CDR3 regions of TCR beta were amplified from RNA transcripts. Carried out on the TCR CDR3, a first-round RT-PCR used the HTBI primer set. TCRdb redid the calling of the multiplex PCR reads with MiXCR, one entry per CDR3 protein. The table lists hundreds of thousands of distinct CDR3 sequences, around 16% of them singletons. Sequencing was performed on blood. The source of these receptors is a woman younger than 30 with Graves' hyperthyroidism that later progressed to Graves' ophthalmopathy.

The table lists this clonotype with many counts. The chain carries TRBV7-9 and TRBJ2-1, with TRBD2 matching over 10 bases. The CDR3 runs 16 residues. J was trimmed by 10 bases and V by 5 bases; bases with no gene match: 14. CDR1 and CDR2 (germline): SEHNR, FQNEAQ (reference sequence). DNA of the CDR3: TGTGCCAGCAGCACCACCGGAGCGGGAGGGGGGGACGAGCAGTTCTTC. Translation gives CASSTTGAGGGDEQFF.

This clonotype came up many times. The V gene is TRBV5-1, the J gene TRBJ2-3; perhaps TRBD1 as D (5 bases). The CDR3 covers 16 residues. Between the trimmed V and J ends, which lost 1 base and 2 bases, there was a span of 14 bases. The V gene's germline CDR1 is SGHRS and CDR2 YFSETQ. CDR3 residues: CASSLQDSVDTDTQYF. CDR3 sequence (DNA): TGCGCCAGCAGCTTGCAAGACAGCGTAGACACAGATACGCAGTATTTT.

The table lists this clonotype with many counts. This sequence joins TRBV7-6 and TRBJ1-3, with 7 positions matching TRBD1. V was pared by 1 base and J by 2 bases, with 8 bases of the junction left unmatched. Per the germline V gene, CDR1 is SGHVS and CDR2 is FNYEAQ. The CDR3 runs to 17 residues. For the CDR3, the DNA is TGTGCCAGCAGCTTAGGTGAGGACAGGAGCCCTGGAAACACCATATATTTT. Protein product: CASSLGEDRSPGNTIYF.

The table lists this clonotype with many counts. This chain connects TRBV20-1 to TRBJ2-1, with 7 bases that match TRBD1. Germline CDR1 DFQATT, CDR2 SNEGSKA (reference sequence). The CDR3 is 16 amino acids. The junction had 12 bases not matched to a gene; V was cut back by 4 bases and J by 3 bases. CDR3 nucleotide sequence: TGCAGTGCTAAGGGGGCTTTCGTTTCCTACTACAATGAGCAGTTCTTC. Its translation is CSAKGAFVSYYNEQFF.

The rearrangement joins TRBV7-2 to TRBJ2-1; possibly TRBD2 for D (5 bases). Trimming pared 2 bases from V and 8 bases from J, leaving 13 bases between. The CDR3 length is 14 residues. Germline values: CDR1 SGHTA, CDR2 FQGNSA. The CDR3 DNA follows: TGTGCCAGCAGCTTACTTGCGGCCGGGGATGAGCAGTTCTTC. It encodes CASSLLAAGDEQFF.

To note about this clonotype: Possible read error: a much larger clone is one base away. V usage is TRBV11-2 and J usage is TRBJ2-1; TRBD2 is a possible D gene (6 bases). Germline loops: CDR1 SGHAT, CDR2 FQNNGV. The CDR3 has 15 residues. In nucleotides, the CDR3 is TGCGCCAGCAGCCCACAGAGTGGTAGCGGCAATGAGCAGTTCTTC. It is translated as CASSPQSGSGNEQFF.

This clonotype was seen many times. This rearrangement joins TRBV7-2 to TRBJ2-1; the D gene is possibly TRBD1 (8 bases). Trimming removed 2 bases at V and 7 bases at J, with 15 bases between. This CDR3 is 15 amino acids long. Germline V gene sequence: CDR1 SGHTA, CDR2 FQGNSA. CDR3 sequence reads: CASSLRTGGGNEQFF. As DNA, the CDR3 is TGTGCCAGCAGCTTAAGAACAGGGGGGGGGAATGAGCAGTTCTTC.